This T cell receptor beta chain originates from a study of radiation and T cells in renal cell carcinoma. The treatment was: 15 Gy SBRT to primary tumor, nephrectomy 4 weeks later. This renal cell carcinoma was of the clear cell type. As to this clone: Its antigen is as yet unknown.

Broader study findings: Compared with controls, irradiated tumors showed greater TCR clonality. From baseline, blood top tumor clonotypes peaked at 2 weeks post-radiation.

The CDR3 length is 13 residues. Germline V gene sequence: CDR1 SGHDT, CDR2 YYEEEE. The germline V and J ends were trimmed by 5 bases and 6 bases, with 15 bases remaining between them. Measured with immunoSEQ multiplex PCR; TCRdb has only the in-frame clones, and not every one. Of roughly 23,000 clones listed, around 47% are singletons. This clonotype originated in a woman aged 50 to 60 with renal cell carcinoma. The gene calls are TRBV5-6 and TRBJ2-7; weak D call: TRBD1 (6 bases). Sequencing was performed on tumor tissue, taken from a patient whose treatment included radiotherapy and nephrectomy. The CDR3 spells CASSVWGRVEQYF. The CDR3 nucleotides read TGTGCCAGCAGTGTATGGGGGCGGGTCGAGCAGTACTTC.